Listed below are T cell receptor beta chains from one sample, sequenced in a study of response to subunit inactivated influenza vaccine. TCRdb redid the calling of the RT-PCR reads with MiXCR, one entry per CDR3 protein. The repertoire holds approximately 700,000 distinct CDR3 sequences, with approximately 15% as singletons. The input for sequencing was PBMCs from blood, taken roughly 2 weeks before vaccination. Every receptor here comes from a man aged 45 to 65 who received an inactivated influenza vaccine. Both conserved end residues are part of each CDR3. The order of the fields is clone size, V gene, D gene, J gene, CDR3 DNA, CDR3 protein. The D gene is left open where the match is weak. Clone size is given for some rows only: seen once, a few or many times, or a class if the clone is expanded.

clone size: few; V gene: TRBV12-3/TRBV12-4; D gene: TRBD2; J gene: TRBJ2-1; CDR3 DNA: TGTGCCAGCAGTCCCGGGACTAGCGGGTCTTATGAGCAGTTCTTC; CDR3 protein: CASSPGTSGSYEQFF
clone size: -; V gene: TRBV7-4; D gene: TRBD2; J gene: TRBJ2-3; CDR3 DNA: TGTGCCAGCAGCCTTACCCGCGGATTAGCGGGAGGCACAGATACGCAGTATTTT; CDR3 protein: CASSLTRGLAGGTDTQYF
clone size: many; V gene: TRBV11-2; D gene: -; J gene: TRBJ1-2; CDR3 DNA: TGTGCCAGCAGCTTAGATCTTGGGGGCGCAAATGGCTACACCTTC; CDR3 protein: CASSLDLGGANGYTF
clone size: few; V gene: TRBV10-3; D gene: -; J gene: TRBJ1-3; CDR3 DNA: TGTGCCATCAGTGTTGAGGGTACCGCGCCTGGAAACACCATATATTTT; CDR3 protein: CAISVEGTAPGNTIYF
clone size: few; V gene: TRBV6-5; D gene: -; J gene: TRBJ2-5; CDR3 DNA: TGTGCCAGCAGTTACTCGACGGCAGCTCAAGAGACCCAGTACTTC; CDR3 protein: CASSYSTAAQETQYF
clone size: -; V gene: TRBV11-2; D gene: TRBD1; J gene: TRBJ2-1; CDR3 DNA: TGTGCCAGCAGCTTAGGGCCGGACAGGTCCTACAATGAGCAGTTCTTC; CDR3 protein: CASSLGPDRSYNEQFF
clone size: few; V gene: TRBV5-6; D gene: -; J gene: TRBJ2-6; CDR3 DNA: TGTGCCAGCAGCTGGGGGACTGCTACTAGGGGGGCCAACGTCCTGACTTTC; CDR3 protein: CASSWGTATRGANVLTF
clone size: -; V gene: TRBV29-1; D gene: -; J gene: TRBJ1-5; CDR3 DNA: TGCAGCGTTGAACTCCAGGGGACGCCTACGACCCAGCATTTT; CDR3 protein: CSVELQGTPTTQHF
clone size: few; V gene: TRBV3-1; D gene: -; J gene: TRBJ2-2; CDR3 DNA: TGTGCCAGCAGCCAAGGGAATACCCTCTCAGCCGGGGAGCTGTTTTTT; CDR3 protein: CASSQGNTLSAGELFF
clone size: -; V gene: TRBV9; D gene: TRBD1; J gene: TRBJ1-2; CDR3 DNA: TGTGCCAGCAGCGGAAGGACAGGGACTCCCTATGGCTACACCTTC; CDR3 protein: CASSGRTGTPYGYTF
clone size: many; V gene: TRBV4-3; D gene: -; J gene: TRBJ2-7; CDR3 DNA: TGCGCCAGCAGCCAAGAGACAGCAACCGAGCAGTACTTC; CDR3 protein: CASSQETATEQYF
clone size: many; V gene: TRBV6-2/TRBV6-3; D gene: TRBD2; J gene: TRBJ2-1; CDR3 DNA: TGTGCCAGCAGTTACGCCCGGGGGGCCTACAATGAGCAGTTCTTC; CDR3 protein: CASSYARGAYNEQFF
clone size: -; V gene: TRBV7-2; D gene: -; J gene: TRBJ1-3; CDR3 DNA: TGTGCCAGCACACTACCGAGGAGCTCTGGAAACACCATATATTTT; CDR3 protein: CASTLPRSSGNTIYF
clone size: -; V gene: TRBV11-2; D gene: -; J gene: TRBJ2-3; CDR3 DNA: TGTGCCAGCAGCTTAGCGCTATCCCTCGGAGATACGCAGTATTTT; CDR3 protein: CASSLALSLGDTQYF
clone size: -; V gene: TRBV28; D gene: TRBD2; J gene: TRBJ2-7; CDR3 DNA: TGTGCCAGCAGTTTCAGCCGGGGGCTAGCGGGAGGTCCGTACTTC; CDR3 protein: CASSFSRGLAGGPYF
clone size: many; V gene: TRBV21-1; D gene: -; J gene: TRBJ1-2; CDR3 DNA: TGTGCCAGCAGCTCCCGGGGAAGTCTATCTAACTATGGCTACACCTTC; CDR3 protein: CASSSRGSLSNYGYTF
clone size: few; V gene: TRBV3-1; D gene: -; J gene: TRBJ2-5; CDR3 DNA: TGTGCCAGCAGCCAGACCCCAGAGACCCAGTACTTC; CDR3 protein: CASSQTPETQYF
clone size: many; V gene: TRBV9; D gene: -; J gene: TRBJ2-1; CDR3 DNA: TGTGCCAGCAGCGTAACGAGAAGCTCCTACAATGAGCAGTTCTTC; CDR3 protein: CASSVTRSSYNEQFF